A selection of T cell receptor beta chains follows, all from one sample in a study of cytomegalovirus exposure and HLA in healthy donors. TCRdb's table, derived via immunoSEQ multiplex PCR, lists solely in-frame clones and lacks some. The sample lists fewer than 200,000 clones, 80% to 90% occurring once. The sequenced material came from PBMCs. These receptors came from a woman aged 25-40 years in good health and CMV-seronegative. The CDR3 runs from the conserved cysteine through the conserved F or W. The D gene is left open where the match is weak. Clone size is not always given. Where it is, it says once, few, many or a class for expanded clones.

TRBV9	14	.	.	TRBJ2-1	CASNVQSSNNEQFF	TGTGCCAGCAATGTCCAATCCTCTAACAATGAGCAGTTCTTC
TRBV5-1	14	.	.	TRBJ2-2	CASGSLAGTGELFF	TGCGCCAGCGGGTCCCTAGCTGGCACCGGGGAGCTGTTTTTT
TRBV7-8	16	.	.	TRBJ1-5	CASSLAGGFGFQPQHF	TGTGCCAGCAGCTTAGCTGGCGGTTTTGGCTTTCAGCCCCAGCATTTT
TRBV6-1	14	.	.	TRBJ1-6	CASSEEERNSPLHF	TGTGCCAGCAGTGAAGAGGAGCGAAATTCACCCCTCCACTTT
TRBV30	12	.	TRBD2	TRBJ2-7	CASGGSVYEQYF	TGTGCCTCGGGAGGGTCAGTTTACGAGCAGTACTTC
TRBV11-2	15	.	TRBD1	TRBJ1-2	CASSLGQGRNYGYTF	TGTGCCAGCAGCTTGGGACAGGGCAGGAACTATGGCTACACCTTC
TRBV27	16	.	TRBD1	TRBJ1-5	CASSSRRGLSNQPQHF	TGTGCCAGCAGTTCGCGCAGGGGGCTCAGTAATCAGCCCCAGCATTTT
TRBV7-2	16	.	.	TRBJ1-1	CASSLVGGRGNTEAFF	TGTGCCAGCAGCTTAGTTGGAGGTCGAGGGAACACTGAAGCTTTCTTT
TRBV5-1	14	.	TRBD2	TRBJ2-3	CASSSSGVADTQYF	TGCGCCAGCAGCTCTAGCGGGGTGGCAGATACGCAGTATTTT
TRBV5-1	13	once	TRBD1	TRBJ1-1	CASRPQGITEAFF	TGCGCCAGCAGGCCACAGGGGATCACTGAAGCTTTCTTT
TRBV5-1	13	.	TRBD1	TRBJ1-1	CASSSAQGAQAFF	TGCGCCAGCAGCTCGGCACAGGGGGCGCAAGCTTTCTTT
TRBV11-3	16	.	TRBD1	TRBJ1-1	CASSDRTGGLYTEAFF	TGTGCCAGCAGCGACCGGACAGGGGGACTTTACACTGAAGCTTTCTTT
TRBV19	15	.	TRBD1	TRBJ1-3	CASARGDRIGNTIYF	TGTGCCAGTGCTAGAGGGGACAGGATTGGAAACACCATATATTTT
TRBV7-9	17	.	TRBD2	TRBJ2-3	CASSWGLGTSVTDTQYF	TGTGCCAGCAGCTGGGGTCTGGGGACTAGCGTCACAGATACGCAGTATTTT
TRBV11-1	15	.	.	TRBJ2-2	CASSSTQVPTGELFF	TGTGCCAGCAGCTCCACACAAGTCCCCACCGGGGAGCTGTTTTTT
TRBV4-2	13	.	.	TRBJ2-1	CASSQDSYNEQFF	TGTGCCAGCAGCCAAGATTCGTACAATGAGCAGTTCTTC
TRBV5-1	14	.	.	TRBJ1-1	CASSLALRGAEAFF	TGCGCCAGCAGCTTGGCGCTTAGGGGTGCAGAAGCTTTCTTT
TRBV12-5	13	.	.	TRBJ1-2	CASGLARGHGYTF	TGTGCTAGTGGTTTGGCCAGGGGCCATGGCTACACCTTC
TRBV5-1	17	.	TRBD2	TRBJ2-3	CASSFLPGLASPDTQYF	TGCGCCAGCAGCTTCCTCCCCGGACTAGCCTCCCCAGATACGCAGTATTTT
TRBV6-6	15	.	.	TRBJ1-1	CASSYGPGLNTEAFF	TGTGCCAGCAGTTACGGCCCGGGATTGAACACTGAAGCTTTCTTT
TRBV5-1	17	.	TRBD2	TRBJ2-7	CASSSGLAGGSSYEQYF	TGCGCCAGCAGCTCAGGACTAGCGGGGGGGAGCTCCTACGAGCAGTACTTC
TRBV30	12	few	TRBD1	TRBJ1-2	CAWGQGQSGYTF	TGTGCCTGGGGACAGGGGCAATCTGGCTACACCTTC
TRBV14	17	.	TRBD1	TRBJ1-2	CASSQDRYRGFMYGYTF	TGTGCCAGCAGCCAAGATCGATACAGGGGGTTTATGTATGGCTACACCTTC
TRBV11-2	16	.	.	TRBJ2-7	CASSLKGDPGYGEQYF	TGTGCCAGCAGCTTGAAGGGCGATCCAGGGTACGGTGAGCAGTACTTC
TRBV7-6	13	.	.	TRBJ2-2	CASSLGGAGELFF	TGTGCCAGCAGCTTAGGGGGGGCCGGGGAGCTGTTTTTT
TRBV7-9	16	.	.	TRBJ2-1	CASSLTFGGGGDEQFF	TGTGCCAGCAGCTTAACTTTTGGAGGGGGAGGGGATGAGCAGTTCTTC
TRBV5-1	12	.	.	TRBJ1-1	CASSEGAPEAFF	TGCGCCAGCAGCGAAGGGGCTCCCGAAGCTTTCTTT
TRBV28	14	.	.	TRBJ2-7	CASSPLGQSYEQYF	TGTGCCAGCAGTCCCCTCGGACAGTCCTACGAGCAGTACTTC